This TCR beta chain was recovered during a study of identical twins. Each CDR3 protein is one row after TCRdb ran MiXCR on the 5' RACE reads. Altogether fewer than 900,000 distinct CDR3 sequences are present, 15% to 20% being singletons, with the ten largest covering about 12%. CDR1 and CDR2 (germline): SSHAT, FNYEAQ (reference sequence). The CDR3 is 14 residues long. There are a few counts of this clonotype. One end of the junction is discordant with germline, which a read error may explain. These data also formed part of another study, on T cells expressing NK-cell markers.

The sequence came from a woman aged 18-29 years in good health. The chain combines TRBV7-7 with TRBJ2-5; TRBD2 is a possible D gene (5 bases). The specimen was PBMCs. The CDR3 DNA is TGTGCTAGCAGCACCTGGACTGACCAAGAGACCCAGTACTTC. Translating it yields CASSTWTDQETQYF.